The clone carrying this TCR beta chain was seen once. Its specificity is unknown. A junction boundary mismatches the germline segment, possibly from a read error. Between about 20 and 30 mg of unsorted bulk tissue served as the source from which RNA and DNA were co-extracted. This record comes from a study of tumor-infiltrating lymphocytes in primary liver carcinoma. Study-level information: Samples gave roughly 3.5 to 7.5 million productive TCRbeta reads, similar across tissue types.

Broader study findings: Pairs comparing tumor with adjacent tissue or blood overlapped less than pairs drawn from tumor regions. A small share of top clones, only about 8-24%, was found in all five tumor regions.

Germline CDR1 reads MDHEN; CDR2 reads SYDVKM. CDR3 length: 12 residues. Constant-region priming of 500 ng total RNA yielded TCR beta cDNA. Nested multiplex PCR, run for three rounds with slightly modified ARM-PCR, yielded TCR beta libraries. Investigators reported that the first two PCR rounds, at 10 cycles each, used TRBV1-TRBV30 forward primers with a C-beta reverse primer. One entry per CDR3 protein, called by TCRdb with MiXCR from the multiplex PCR reads. The repertoire holds about 74,000 distinct CDR3 sequences, with 60% to 80% as singletons. The chain employs TRBV28 and TRBJ1-6; D not resolved. Sequencing was carried out using liver tumor tissue from sampling region 4. The subset here: tumor region T4, right-lateral pole. The receptor's source is a man in his forties with primary liver carcinoma and hepatitis B virus infection. This chain's CDR3 is CGSSLWASPLHF. CDR3 bases: TGTGGCAGCAGTTTATGGGCGTCACCCCTCCACTTT.